These T cell receptor beta chains were read from a single sample in a study of CXCR3-negative and CXCR3-positive naive CD8 T cells. TCRdb re-called the 5' RACE reads and gives one entry per CDR3 protein, without DNA. The sample has over 70,000 distinct CDR3 sequences. Specimen: naive CXCR3- CD8+ T cells from blood. Receptors were obtained from a human donor in good health. Some clones in this sample may be carry-over from other donors' samples. The CDR3 runs from the conserved cysteine through the conserved F or W.

>TRBJ1-2|TRBV29-1
CSVEDSPGSGGYTF
>TRBJ2-7|TRBV20-1
CSAKSGRAYEQYF
>TRBJ2-3|TRBV20-1
CSARWGTDTQYF
>TRBJ2-1|TRBV19
CASTLTSGTYNEQFF
>TRBJ2-1|TRBV29-1
CSVESYYNEQFF
>TRBJ2-2|TRBV6-5
CASSYSGGRYTGELFF
>TRBJ2-1|TRBV27
CASSLSGLATIYNEQFF
>TRBJ2-7|TRBV5-5
CASSLALGVVYEQYF
>TRBJ2-7|TRBV7-9
CASSSSSGAYEQYF
>TRBJ2-7|TRBV29-1
CSARTGNNNEQYF
>TRBJ2-7|TRBV11-1
CASSFRDRGLDEQYF
>TRBJ2-5|TRBV7-9
CASSSTSGGLLGQETQYF
>TRBJ2-7|TRBV7-2
CASSLGGFPTYEQYF
>TRBJ2-1|TRBV7-8
CASRLGLAEYNEQFF
>TRBJ2-5|TRBV4-2
CASSQVTGRPRQETQYF
>TRBJ2-5|TRBV4-1
CASSPVGLQETQYF
>TRBJ2-1|TRBV11-2
CASSLAPTGLAFYNEQFF
>TRBJ2-1|TRBV7-9
CASSSGPGDEQFF
>TRBJ2-5|TRBV28
CASSFAGGIETQYF
>TRBJ2-7|TRBV29-1
CSVEEGSPGSYEQYF
>TRBJ2-7|TRBV12-3/TRBV12-4
CASSFEWDTRREQYF
>TRBJ2-3|TRBV29-1
CSVREASSTDTQYF
>TRBJ2-7|TRBV7-9
CASSPFGGGYEQYF
>TRBJ2-2|TRBV7-6
CASSFGTSATGELFF
>TRBJ2-2|TRBV6-6
CASSYGTGTGELFF
>TRBJ2-1|TRBV7-8
CASSGPGDEQFF
>TRBJ2-2|TRBV10-3
CAIRRQTGELFF
>TRBJ1-2|TRBV29-1
CSVEDLQGQGANYGYTF
>TRBJ2-3|TRBV15
CATSRDRGNTDTQYF
>TRBJ2-2|TRBV10-3
CAIRKGLAGQNTGELFF
>TRBJ2-3|TRBV7-9
CASSPLEGTSGRTDTQYF
>TRBJ2-2|TRBV15
CATSRGESRNTGELFF
>TRBJ2-3|TRBV29-1
CSVVIDRTDTQYF
>TRBJ1-4|TRBV6-6
CASSPDRVGEKLFF
>TRBJ2-7|TRBV29-1
CSVVRTGVDEQYF
>TRBJ2-5|TRBV5-5
CASSPTGKRETQYF
>TRBJ2-7|TRBV5-1
CASSFGLAVDEQYF
>TRBJ1-4|TRBV11-2
CASSLDDLTNEKLFF
>TRBJ2-1|TRBV12-3/TRBV12-4
CASSYEGYDNEQFF
>TRBJ2-7|TRBV14
CASSQVRENDEQYF
>TRBJ1-1|TRBV29-1
CSASDGMNTEAFF
>TRBJ1-2|TRBV27
CASSFQGSYGYTF
>TRBJ2-7|TRBV29-1
CSAADRDSYEQYF
>TRBJ2-1|TRBV20-1
CSARDMTSALNEQFF
>TRBJ2-7|TRBV5-1
CASAHPRGRDYEQYF
>TRBJ2-1|TRBV29-1
CSVDFLAGGTGPDYNEQFF
>TRBJ2-1|TRBV7-6
CASRDLSNEQFF
>TRBJ2-7|TRBV12-3/TRBV12-4
CASSLPAIADEQYF
>TRBJ1-1|TRBV21-1
CASSKADLPKDTEAFF
>TRBJ2-1|TRBV7-6
CASSPPGYETNEQFF
>TRBJ1-1|TRBV7-3
CASSFLDRSEAFF
>TRBJ2-1|TRBV20-1
CSAREGLGSYNEQFF
>TRBJ2-7|TRBV29-1
CSVVGQGAPSSYEQYF
>TRBJ2-2|TRBV4-1
CASSQEIISGTGELFF
>TRBJ2-1|TRBV12-3/TRBV12-4
CASSLLLGLAGEQFF